This T cell receptor (beta chain) is from a study of T cell changes during pregnancy in multiple sclerosis. The repertoire was sequenced with immunoSEQ multiplex PCR; TCRdb's copy has only in-frame clones and lacks some. This sample has around 5,200 clones; roughly 86% occur once, and the top ten carry about a sixth. Germline CDR1 and CDR2: MDHEN and SYDVKM. The length of the CDR3 is 14 residues. Sequencing used CD8+ T cells from peripheral blood mononuclear cells, obtained in the second trimester of pregnancy. The receptor's source is a female donor in good health, enrolled as a control in a pregnancy study. The rearrangement links TRBV28 to TRBJ2-1, with TRBD2 identical over 7 bases. CDR3 DNA: TGTGCGGGTCAGCGGGGAGATTCCTACAATGAGCAGTTCTTC. The encoded protein is CAGQRGDSYNEQFF. Full variable domain (outside the CDR3, taken from reference TRBV28 and TRBJ2-1): DVKVTQSSRYLVKRTGEKVFLECVQDMDHENMFWYRQDPGLGLRLIYFSYDVKMKEKGDIPEGYSVSREKKERFSLILESASTNQTSMYLCAGQRGDSYNEQFFGPGTRLTVL.